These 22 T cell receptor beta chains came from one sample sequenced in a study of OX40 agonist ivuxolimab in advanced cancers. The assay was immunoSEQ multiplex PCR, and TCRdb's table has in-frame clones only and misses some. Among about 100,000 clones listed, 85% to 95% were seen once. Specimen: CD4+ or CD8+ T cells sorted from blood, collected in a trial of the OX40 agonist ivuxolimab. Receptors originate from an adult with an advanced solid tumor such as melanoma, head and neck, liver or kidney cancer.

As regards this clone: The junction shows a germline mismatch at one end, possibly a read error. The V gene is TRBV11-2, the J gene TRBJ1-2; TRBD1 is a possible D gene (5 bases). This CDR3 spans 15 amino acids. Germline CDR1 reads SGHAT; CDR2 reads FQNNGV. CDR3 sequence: CASSLEPRGSYGYTF. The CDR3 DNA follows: TGTGCCAGCAGTTTAGAACCACGGGGGTCCTATGGCTACACCTTC.

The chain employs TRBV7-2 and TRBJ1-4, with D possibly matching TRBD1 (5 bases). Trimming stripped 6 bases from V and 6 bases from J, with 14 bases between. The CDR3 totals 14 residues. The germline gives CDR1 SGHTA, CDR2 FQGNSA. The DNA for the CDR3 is TGTGCCAGCAGTCCCCATGGGGGGTATGAAAAACTGTTTTTT. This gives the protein CASSPHGGYEKLFF. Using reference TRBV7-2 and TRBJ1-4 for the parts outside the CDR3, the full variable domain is GAGVSQSPSNKVTEKGKDVELRCDPISGHTALYWYRQSLGQGLEFLIYFQGNSAPDKSGLPSDRFSAERTGGSVSTLTIQRTQQEDSAVYLCASSPHGGYEKLFFGSGTQLSVL.

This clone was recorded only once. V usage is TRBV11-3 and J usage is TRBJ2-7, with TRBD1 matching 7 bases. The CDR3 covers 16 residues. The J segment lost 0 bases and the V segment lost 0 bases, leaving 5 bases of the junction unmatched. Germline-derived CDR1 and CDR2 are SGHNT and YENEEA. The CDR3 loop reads CASSLDGTAYSYEQYF. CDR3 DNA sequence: TGTGCCAGCAGCTTAGATGGGACAGCGTACTCCTACGAGCAGTACTTC. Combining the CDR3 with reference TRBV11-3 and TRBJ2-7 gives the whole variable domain EAGVVQSPRYKIIEKKQPVAFWCNPISGHNTLYWYLQNLGQGPELLIRYENEEAVDDSQLPKDRFSAERLKGVDSTLKIQPAELGDSAVYLCASSLDGTAYSYEQYFGPGTRLTVT.

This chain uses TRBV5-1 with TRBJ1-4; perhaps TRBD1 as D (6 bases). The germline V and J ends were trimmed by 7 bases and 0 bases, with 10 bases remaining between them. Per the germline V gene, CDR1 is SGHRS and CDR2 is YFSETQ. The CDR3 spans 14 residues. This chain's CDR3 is CASGTGPTNEKLFF. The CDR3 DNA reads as TGCGCCAGCGGAACAGGGCCAACTAATGAAAAACTGTTTTTT.

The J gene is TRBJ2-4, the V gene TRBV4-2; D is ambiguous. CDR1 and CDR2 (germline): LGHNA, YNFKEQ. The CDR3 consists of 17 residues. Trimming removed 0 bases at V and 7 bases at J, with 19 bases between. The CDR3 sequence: CASSQDGPNPRRNIQYF. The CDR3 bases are TGTGCCAGCAGCCAAGACGGACCGAACCCCCGAAGGAACATTCAGTACTTC.

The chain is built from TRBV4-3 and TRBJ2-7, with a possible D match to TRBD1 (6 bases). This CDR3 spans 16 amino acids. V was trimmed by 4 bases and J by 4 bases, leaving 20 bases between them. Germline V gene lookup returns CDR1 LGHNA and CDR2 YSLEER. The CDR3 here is CASSPSGRTGKYEQYF. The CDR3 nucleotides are TGCGCCAGCAGCCCCTCGGGGCGCACAGGGAAATACGAGCAGTACTTC.

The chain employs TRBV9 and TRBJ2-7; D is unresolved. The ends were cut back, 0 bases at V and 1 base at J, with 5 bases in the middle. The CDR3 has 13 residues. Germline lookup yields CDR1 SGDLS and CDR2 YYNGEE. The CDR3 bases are TGTGCCAGCAGCGTAGGACCTTCCTACGAGCAGTACTTC. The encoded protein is CASSVGPSYEQYF.

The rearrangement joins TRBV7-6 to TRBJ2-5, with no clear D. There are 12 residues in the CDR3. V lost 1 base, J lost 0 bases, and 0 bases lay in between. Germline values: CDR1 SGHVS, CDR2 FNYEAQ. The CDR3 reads CASSLDQETQYF. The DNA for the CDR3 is TGTGCCAGCAGCTTAGACCAAGAGACCCAGTACTTC.

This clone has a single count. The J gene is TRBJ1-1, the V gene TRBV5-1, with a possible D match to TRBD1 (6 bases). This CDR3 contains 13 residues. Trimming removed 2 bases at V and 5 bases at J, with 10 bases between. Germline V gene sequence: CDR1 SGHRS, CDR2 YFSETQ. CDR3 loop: CASSLPGQTEAFF. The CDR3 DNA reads TGCGCCAGCAGCTTACCCGGACAGACTGAAGCTTTCTTT. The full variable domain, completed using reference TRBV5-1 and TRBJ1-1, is KAGVTQTPRYLIKTRGQQVTLSCSPISGHRSVSWYQQTPGQGLQFLFEYFSETQRNKGNFPGRFSGRQFSNSRSEMNVSTLELGDSALYLCASSLPGQTEAFFGQGTRLTVV.

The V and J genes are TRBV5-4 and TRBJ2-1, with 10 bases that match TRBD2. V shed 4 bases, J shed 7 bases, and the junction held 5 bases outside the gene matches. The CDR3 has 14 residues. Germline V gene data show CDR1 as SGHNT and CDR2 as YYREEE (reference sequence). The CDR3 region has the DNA TGTGCCAGCAGCAAGCGGGAGGGCCTTAATGAGCAGTTCTTC. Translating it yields CASSKREGLNEQFF.

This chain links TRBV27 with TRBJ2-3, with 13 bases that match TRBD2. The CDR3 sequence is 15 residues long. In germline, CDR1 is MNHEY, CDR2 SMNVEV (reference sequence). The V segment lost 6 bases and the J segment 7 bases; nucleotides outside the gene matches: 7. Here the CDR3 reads CASRGLAGVAYTQYF. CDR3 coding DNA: TGTGCCAGCAGAGGACTAGCGGGAGTAGCATATACGCAGTATTTT.

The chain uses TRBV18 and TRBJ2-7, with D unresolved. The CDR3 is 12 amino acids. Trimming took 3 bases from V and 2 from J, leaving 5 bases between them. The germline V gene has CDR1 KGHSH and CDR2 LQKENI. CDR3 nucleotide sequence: TGTGCCAGCTCACCCACTGCCTACGAGCAGTACTTC. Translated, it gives CASSPTAYEQYF.

The CDR3 nucleotides are TGTGCCAGCCAAACGGAGTACTGGACCGGGGAGCTGTTTTTT. It specifies CASQTEYWTGELFF. The rearrangement links TRBV6-5 to TRBJ2-2; D is uncertain. The germline V and J ends were trimmed by 8 bases and 5 bases, with 15 bases remaining between them. The CDR3 has 14 residues. Looked up from germline, CDR1 is MNHEY and CDR2 is SVGAGI.

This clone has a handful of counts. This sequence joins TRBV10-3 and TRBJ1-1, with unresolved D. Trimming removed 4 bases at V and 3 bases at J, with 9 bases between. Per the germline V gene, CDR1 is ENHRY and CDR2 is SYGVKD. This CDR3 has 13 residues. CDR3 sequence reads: CAISGGRHTEAFF. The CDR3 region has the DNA TGTGCCATCAGTGGCGGCAGACACACTGAAGCTTTCTTT.

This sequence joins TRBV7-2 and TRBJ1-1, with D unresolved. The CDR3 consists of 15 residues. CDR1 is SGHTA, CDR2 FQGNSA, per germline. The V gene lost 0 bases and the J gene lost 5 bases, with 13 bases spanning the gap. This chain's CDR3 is CASSLAAGWDTEAFF. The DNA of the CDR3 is TGTGCCAGCAGCTTAGCGGCAGGATGGGATACTGAAGCTTTCTTT.

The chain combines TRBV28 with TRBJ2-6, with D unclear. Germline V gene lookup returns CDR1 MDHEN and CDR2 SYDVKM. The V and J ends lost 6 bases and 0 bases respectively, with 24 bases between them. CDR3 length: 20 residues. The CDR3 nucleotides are TGTGCCAGCAGGGAGCGTTCCCTAGGATTTAAACGCTCTGGGGCCAACGTCCTGACTTTC. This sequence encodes CASRERSLGFKRSGANVLTF.

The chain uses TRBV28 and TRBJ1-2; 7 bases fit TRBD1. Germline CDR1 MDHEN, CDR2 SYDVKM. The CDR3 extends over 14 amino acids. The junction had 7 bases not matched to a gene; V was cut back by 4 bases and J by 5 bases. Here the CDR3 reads CASSSGRGLYGYTF. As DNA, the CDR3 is TGTGCCAGCAGTTCCGGCAGGGGGTTGTATGGCTACACCTTC.

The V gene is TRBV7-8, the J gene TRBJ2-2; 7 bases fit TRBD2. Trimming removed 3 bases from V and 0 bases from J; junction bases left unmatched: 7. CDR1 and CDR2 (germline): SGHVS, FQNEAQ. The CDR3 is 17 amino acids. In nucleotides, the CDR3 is TGTGCCAGCAGCTTGAGACCGGGACTACCGAACACCGGGGAGCTGTTTTTT. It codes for CASSLRPGLPNTGELFF.

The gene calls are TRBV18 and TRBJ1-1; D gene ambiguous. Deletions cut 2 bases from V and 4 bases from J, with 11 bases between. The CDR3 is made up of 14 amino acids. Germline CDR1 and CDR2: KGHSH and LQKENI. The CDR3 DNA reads TGTGCCAGCTCACCAGACACCCGAACCACTGAAGCTTTCTTT. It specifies CASSPDTRTTEAFF.

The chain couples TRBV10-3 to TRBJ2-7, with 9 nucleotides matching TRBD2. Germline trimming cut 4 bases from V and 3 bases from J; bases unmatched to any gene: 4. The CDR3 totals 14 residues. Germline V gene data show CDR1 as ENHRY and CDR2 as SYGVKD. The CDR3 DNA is TGTGCCATCAGTGTTAAAGCGGGGGGCTACGAGCAGTACTTC. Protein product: CAISVKAGGYEQYF.

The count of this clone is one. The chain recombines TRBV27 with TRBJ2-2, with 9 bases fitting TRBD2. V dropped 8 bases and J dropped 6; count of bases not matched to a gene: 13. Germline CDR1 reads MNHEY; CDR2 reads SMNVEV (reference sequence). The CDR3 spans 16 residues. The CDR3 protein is CASSSLGAGGPGELFF. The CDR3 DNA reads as TGTGCCAGCTCCTCCCTGGGGGCGGGAGGGCCCGGGGAGCTGTTTTTT.

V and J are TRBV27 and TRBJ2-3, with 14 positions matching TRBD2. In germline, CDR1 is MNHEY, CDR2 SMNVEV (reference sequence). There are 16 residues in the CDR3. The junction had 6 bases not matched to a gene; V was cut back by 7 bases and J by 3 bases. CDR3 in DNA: TGTGCCAGCAATACCGGGACTAGCGGGAGAACAGATACGCAGTATTTT. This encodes CASNTGTSGRTDTQYF.